A selection of T cell receptor beta chains follows, all from one sample in a study of T-cell memory formation after mild COVID-19. TCRdb analysed the 5' RACE reads with MiXCR anew, one entry per CDR3 protein. This sample carries around 250,000 distinct CDR3 sequences, approximately 15% of them seen once, and the ten largest clones take 20% to 25%. Sequenced input: PBMCs or a T cell subset sorted from them (not recorded which). The receptors were gathered from a young man who had mild COVID-19 (a few samples of this study predate the infection). Cell type and time point are not known. CDR3s include the opening cysteine and the closing phenylalanine or tryptophan.

v_call	j_call	cdr3_aa
TRBV5-5	TRBJ1-4	CASSLRENEKLFF
TRBV5-1	TRBJ1-1	CASSLTRQGLGAFF
TRBV6-5	TRBJ2-6	CASSPARLGANVLTF
TRBV29-1	TRBJ2-1	CSTVDNEQFF
TRBV9	TRBJ2-3	CASSVDRGTDTQYF
TRBV7-9	TRBJ1-5	CASSLGQEGYQPQHF
TRBV5-1	TRBJ2-3	CASSLIGGGNQDTQYF
TRBV29-1	TRBJ2-7	CSVSTGAEQYF
TRBV5-4	TRBJ2-1	CASSSRGQNEQFF
TRBV7-2	TRBJ1-6	CASSSGTGQNSPLHF
TRBV4-3	TRBJ1-3	CASSQGGTGNTIYF
TRBV4-1	TRBJ2-1	CASSPIPSGTQFF
TRBV29-1	TRBJ2-1	CSVDGVAGGYNEQFF
TRBV15	TRBJ2-1	CATSRDRVEQFF
TRBV7-3	TRBJ2-2	CASSRTVNTGELFF
TRBV9	TRBJ2-1	CASSAWGGAHNEQFF
TRBV24-1	TRBJ2-2	CATRAHTNTGELFF
TRBV20-1	TRBJ2-3	CSASPAGMADTQYF
TRBV4-3	TRBJ2-1	CASSQEHSGGALWNEQFF
TRBV18	TRBJ1-1	CASSHNPGQLTEAFF
TRBV20-1	TRBJ2-2	CSARAGFTGELFF
TRBV4-1	TRBJ2-2	CASSQEWPGELFF
TRBV5-1	TRBJ2-1	CASSPSGGADEQFF
TRBV12-3/TRBV12-4	TRBJ2-7	CASSRQGGQWEQYF
TRBV5-1	TRBJ2-1	CASSLVSGGAHEQFF
TRBV4-1	TRBJ2-2	CASSHLRVGELFF
TRBV5-1	TRBJ2-1	CASSSGDRGRNEQFF
TRBV7-3	TRBJ2-2	CASSSGWTGELFF
TRBV4-3	TRBJ1-5	CASSQDPPQTLSNQPQHF
TRBV5-6	TRBJ2-1	CASSLVLADRIEFF
TRBV5-1	TRBJ1-1	CASSTGGRPEAFF
TRBV9	TRBJ2-5	CASSVGMIETQYF
TRBV5-1	TRBJ2-3	CASSTSGGLTDTQYF
TRBV7-9	TRBJ1-2	CASSLVGWRDQQGGGNGYTF
TRBV5-1	TRBJ1-1	CASSLIPTGRDTEAFF
TRBV4-3	TRBJ2-1	CASSPSATSVYNEQFF
TRBV6-5	TRBJ1-1	CASSYSGAATEAFF
TRBV4-2	TRBJ2-7	CASSQEAQSYEQYF
TRBV4-1	TRBJ1-6	CASSQYIGSNSPLHF
TRBV7-2	TRBJ1-5	CASSFTGEQPQHF
TRBV7-9	TRBJ2-1	CASSPPTDNNEQFF
TRBV19	TRBJ2-7	CASSPGGTGTFEQYF
TRBV18	TRBJ2-7	CASSLPGEGYEQYF
TRBV7-9	TRBJ2-1	CASIQSWGGSYNEQFF
TRBV5-1	TRBJ2-1	CASSLTSGDLRGEQFF
TRBV6-1	TRBJ2-1	CASRSWDRAAYNEQFF
TRBV6-2/TRBV6-3	TRBJ2-6	CASSRTLSGTGGSGANVLTF